This TCR beta chain was profiled in a study of blood T cell repertoires in COVID-19. On the study more broadly: In each case, the material was cDNA or gDNA derived from T cells, B-cell-depleted T cells, or PBMCs.

Repertoires were generated with immunoSEQ multiplex PCR, while TCRdb's copy carries only in-frame clones and drops some. Found here are about 66,000 clones, around 88% of them singletons; the top ten hold about 6.4%. Germline V gives CDR1 MNHEY, CDR2 SVGAGI. The CDR3 sequence is 12 residues long. Trimming shortened V by 6 bases and J by 11 bases, and 16 bases separated the two germline ends. This clone was detected once. The TCR was taken from a woman aged 70 to 79 with acute or convalescent COVID-19. The sample was peripheral blood. The rearrangement links TRBV6-5 to TRBJ1-1; perhaps TRBD1 as D (5 bases). CDR3 amino acids: CASSQLTGDAFF. DNA of the CDR3: TGTGCCAGCAGCCAACTCACGGGGGACGCTTTCTTT.